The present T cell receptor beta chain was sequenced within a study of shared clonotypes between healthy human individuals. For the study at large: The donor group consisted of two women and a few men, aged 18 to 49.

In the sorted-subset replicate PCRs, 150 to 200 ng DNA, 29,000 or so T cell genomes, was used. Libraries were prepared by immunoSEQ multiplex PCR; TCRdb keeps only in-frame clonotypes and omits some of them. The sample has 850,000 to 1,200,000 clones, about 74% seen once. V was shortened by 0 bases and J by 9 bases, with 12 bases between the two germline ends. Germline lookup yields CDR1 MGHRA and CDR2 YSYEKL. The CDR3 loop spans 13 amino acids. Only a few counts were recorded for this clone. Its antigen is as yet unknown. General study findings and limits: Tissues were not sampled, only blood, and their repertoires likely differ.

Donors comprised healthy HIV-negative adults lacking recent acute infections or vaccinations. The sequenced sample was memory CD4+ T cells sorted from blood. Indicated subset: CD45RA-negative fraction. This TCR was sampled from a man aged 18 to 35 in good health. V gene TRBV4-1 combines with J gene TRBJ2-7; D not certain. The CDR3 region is CASSQEGSLGQYF. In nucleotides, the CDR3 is TGCGCCAGCAGCCAAGAGGGTAGCCTAGGGCAGTACTTC.